The 4 T cell receptor beta chains below all came from one sample that was sequenced in a study of blood T cell repertoires in COVID-19. TCRdb's table, derived via immunoSEQ multiplex PCR, lists solely in-frame clones and lacks some. The repertoire holds 250,000 or so clones, approximately 88% seen once, with roughly 6% in the top ten. The sequenced material came from peripheral blood. These receptors came from a woman younger than 45 with COVID-19, enrolled during active disease.

J is TRBJ2-5 and V is TRBV6-6; 9 positions match TRBD2. This CDR3 contains 14 residues. Germline V CDR1 and CDR2: MNHNY, SVGAGI (reference sequence). The trim removed 6 bases at V and 2 bases at J, leaving 4 bases unmatched. CDR3 amino acids: CASSRLAGQETQYF. The DNA of the CDR3 is TGTGCCAGCAGCCGCCTAGCGGGGCAAGAGACCCAGTACTTC.

This sequence joins TRBV10-1 and TRBJ1-2; 7 positions agree with TRBD1. The V segment lost 3 bases and the J segment 8 bases; nucleotides outside the gene matches: 15. The length of the CDR3 is 16 residues. Germline lookup yields CDR1 WNHNN and CDR2 SYGVQD (reference sequence). This CDR3 reads CASSEDYLTGKEGYTF. The CDR3 region has the DNA TGCGCCAGCAGTGAAGACTATCTGACAGGGAAGGAAGGCTACACCTTC.

J is TRBJ2-3 and V is TRBV30; TRBD2 agrees at 8 bases. This CDR3 comprises 14 residues. The V segment lost 2 bases and the J segment 2 bases; nucleotides outside the gene matches: 3. Germline V gene sequence: CDR1 GTSNPN, CDR2 SVGIG (reference sequence). CDR3 amino acids: CAWSRSGDTDTQYF. CDR3 DNA sequence: TGTGCCTGGAGTCGTAGCGGGGACACAGATACGCAGTATTTT.

This chain connects TRBV6-4 to TRBJ2-2; TRBD2 matches at 9 bases. Looked up from germline, CDR1 is MRHNA and CDR2 is SNTAGT. The CDR3 consists of 17 residues. V trimming: 5 bases; J trimming: 4 bases; junction bases outside the gene matches: 11. The CDR3 spells CASSLLGSGSTTGELFF. CDR3 DNA: TGTGCCAGCAGTCTCTTGGGTAGCGGGAGTACCACCGGGGAGCTGTTTTTT.